A selection of T cell receptor beta chains follows, all from one sample in a study of long-term antiretroviral therapy in people with HIV. Method: immunoSEQ multiplex PCR; TCRdb's copy keeps in-frame clones and lacks some. The data hold 20,000 to 25,000 clones, with 70% to 90% observed a single time. This material consisted of unsorted PBMCs, taken approximately 2.6 years after starting antiretroviral therapy. These receptors all stem from a woman between 50 and 59 years old with HIV. The CDR3 runs from the conserved cysteine through the conserved F or W. D genes are given only for firm matches. Where a row states a size, it is once, few, many or the class of an expanded clone; other rows omit it.

abundance: NA
d_gene: TRBD2
j_gene: TRBJ2-3
len: 18
v_gene: TRBV15
CDR3aa: CATRSGLAGGVSTDTQYF
CDR3nt: TGTGCCACCAGGTCCGGACTAGCGGGAGGGGTTAGCACAGATACGCAGTATTTT

abundance: once
d_gene: TRBD1
j_gene: TRBJ1-2
len: 15
v_gene: TRBV6-6
CDR3aa: CASRRTGVNNYGYTF
CDR3nt: TGTGCCAGCAGAAGGACAGGGGTCAATAACTATGGCTACACCTTC

abundance: NA
d_gene: TRBD1
j_gene: TRBJ1-5
len: 16
v_gene: TRBV5-4
CDR3aa: CASSLGGTEGNQPQHF
CDR3nt: TGTGCCAGCAGCTTGGGTGGGACAGAGGGCAATCAGCCCCAGCATTTT

abundance: NA
d_gene: NA
j_gene: TRBJ2-7
len: 13
v_gene: TRBV5-1
CDR3aa: CASSLSENFEQYF
CDR3nt: TGCGCCAGCAGCTTAAGCGAGAACTTCGAGCAGTACTTC

abundance: NA
d_gene: TRBD2
j_gene: TRBJ2-2
len: 15
v_gene: TRBV7-9
CDR3aa: CASSAGTSDTGELFF
CDR3nt: TGTGCCAGCAGTGCCGGGACTAGCGACACCGGGGAGCTGTTTTTT

abundance: NA
d_gene: TRBD2
j_gene: TRBJ2-3
len: 14
v_gene: TRBV19
CDR3aa: CASSLLAGEDTQYF
CDR3nt: TGTGCCAGTAGTCTACTAGCGGGAGAAGATACGCAGTATTTT

abundance: NA
d_gene: NA
j_gene: TRBJ2-5
len: 12
v_gene: TRBV7-6
CDR3aa: CASSPNQETQYF
CDR3nt: TGTGCCAGCAGCCCTAACCAAGAGACCCAGTACTTC

abundance: NA
d_gene: TRBD2
j_gene: TRBJ2-3
len: 15
v_gene: TRBV2
CDR3aa: CASITGTSRTDTQYF
CDR3nt: TGTGCCAGCATCACCGGGACTAGCCGCACAGATACGCAGTATTTT

abundance: NA
d_gene: NA
j_gene: TRBJ2-1
len: 13
v_gene: TRBV12-5
CDR3aa: CASGTHLVNEQFF
CDR3nt: TGTGCTAGTGGCACCCACCTCGTCAATGAGCAGTTCTTC

abundance: NA
d_gene: TRBD1
j_gene: TRBJ1-1
len: 13
v_gene: TRBV28
CDR3aa: CASSYRGNTEAFF
CDR3nt: TGTGCCAGCAGCTACAGGGGGAACACTGAAGCTTTCTTT

abundance: NA
d_gene: NA
j_gene: TRBJ2-5
len: 13
v_gene: TRBV29-1
CDR3aa: CSVEGGMEETQYF
CDR3nt: TGCAGCGTTGAGGGTGGGATGGAAGAGACCCAGTACTTC

abundance: NA
d_gene: NA
j_gene: TRBJ2-1
len: 14
v_gene: TRBV29-1
CDR3aa: CSVEGRGSYNEQFF
CDR3nt: TGCAGCGTTGAAGGGCGGGGTTCCTACAATGAGCAGTTCTTC

abundance: NA
d_gene: TRBD1
j_gene: TRBJ1-2
len: 16
v_gene: TRBV7-9
CDR3aa: CASSPQGAAANYGYTF
CDR3nt: TGTGCCAGCAGCCCCCAGGGGGCAGCTGCTAACTATGGCTACACCTTC

abundance: NA
d_gene: TRBD1
j_gene: TRBJ2-3
len: 14
v_gene: TRBV5-1
CDR3aa: CASSPGQGRDTQYF
CDR3nt: TGCGCCAGCAGTCCCGGACAGGGAAGAGATACGCAGTATTTT

abundance: NA
d_gene: NA
j_gene: TRBJ2-1
len: 15
v_gene: TRBV13
CDR3aa: CASSSDGSSYNEQFF
CDR3nt: TGTGCCAGCAGCTCGGACGGAAGCTCCTACAATGAGCAGTTCTTC

abundance: NA
d_gene: NA
j_gene: TRBJ2-3
len: 15
v_gene: TRBV9
CDR3aa: CASSVGGGSTDTQYF
CDR3nt: TGTGCCAGCAGCGTAGGAGGCGGGAGCACAGATACGCAGTATTTT

abundance: once
d_gene: NA
j_gene: TRBJ1-1
len: 16
v_gene: TRBV27
CDR3aa: CASSFGQEVRNTEAFF
CDR3nt: TGTGCCAGCAGTTTCGGTCAGGAGGTTCGGAACACTGAAGCTTTCTTT

abundance: NA
d_gene: NA
j_gene: TRBJ2-1
len: 13
v_gene: TRBV4-3
CDR3aa: CASSASEGNEQFF
CDR3nt: TGCGCCAGCAGCGCTTCTGAGGGCAATGAGCAGTTCTTC

abundance: NA
d_gene: NA
j_gene: TRBJ1-4
len: 14
v_gene: TRBV6-6
CDR3aa: CASRWTPKTEKLFF
CDR3nt: TGTGCCAGCAGGTGGACACCCAAGACTGAAAAACTGTTTTTT

abundance: NA
d_gene: NA
j_gene: TRBJ1-1
len: 14
v_gene: TRBV7-9
CDR3aa: CASSLGGARTEAFF
CDR3nt: TGTGCCAGCAGCTTAGGGGGGGCGCGCACTGAAGCTTTCTTT

abundance: NA
d_gene: NA
j_gene: TRBJ2-7
len: 14
v_gene: TRBV11-2
CDR3aa: CASSLGGSSYEQYF
CDR3nt: TGTGCCAGCAGCTTAGGGGGGAGCTCCTACGAGCAGTACTTC

abundance: NA
d_gene: NA
j_gene: TRBJ2-7
len: 14
v_gene: TRBV27
CDR3aa: CASSPGPLYYEQYF
CDR3nt: TGTGCCAGCAGTCCCGGGCCCCTGTACTACGAGCAGTACTTC

abundance: NA
d_gene: NA
j_gene: TRBJ2-4
len: 13
v_gene: TRBV18
CDR3aa: CASSPLEENIQYF
CDR3nt: TGTGCCAGCTCACCACTAGAGGAAAACATTCAGTACTTC

abundance: NA
d_gene: TRBD1
j_gene: TRBJ2-6
len: 15
v_gene: TRBV6-5
CDR3aa: CASQGAASGANVLTF
CDR3nt: TGTGCCAGTCAGGGGGCCGCTTCTGGGGCCAACGTCCTGACTTTC

abundance: NA
d_gene: NA
j_gene: TRBJ1-1
len: 12
v_gene: TRBV2
CDR3aa: CASSVGDLEAFF
CDR3nt: TGTGCCAGCAGTGTTGGGGACCTTGAAGCTTTCTTT

abundance: NA
d_gene: NA
j_gene: TRBJ1-3
len: 16
v_gene: TRBV7-3
CDR3aa: CASSLMPTSSGNTIYF
CDR3nt: TGTGCCAGCAGCTTAATGCCAACATCATCTGGAAACACCATATATTTT

abundance: NA
d_gene: TRBD2
j_gene: TRBJ2-4
len: 21
v_gene: TRBV27
CDR3aa: CASSLTPPRVAGGGTKNIQYF
CDR3nt: TGTGCCAGCAGTTTAACCCCTCCCCGGGTAGCGGGAGGTGGGACCAAAAACATTCAGTACTTC

abundance: NA
d_gene: NA
j_gene: TRBJ1-1
len: 16
v_gene: TRBV28
CDR3aa: CASKGELREWNTEAFF
CDR3nt: TGTGCCAGCAAGGGTGAACTCAGGGAGTGGAACACTGAAGCTTTCTTT

abundance: NA
d_gene: TRBD2
j_gene: TRBJ2-7
len: 15
v_gene: TRBV28
CDR3aa: CASSLWSSGSLQQYF
CDR3nt: TGTGCCAGCAGTTTATGGTCTAGCGGGAGTCTTCAGCAGTACTTC

abundance: NA
d_gene: NA
j_gene: TRBJ1-1
len: 12
v_gene: TRBV7-2
CDR3aa: CASRSVNTEAFF
CDR3nt: TGTGCCAGCAGGTCAGTGAACACTGAAGCTTTCTTT

abundance: once
d_gene: TRBD2
j_gene: TRBJ2-1
len: 17
v_gene: TRBV11-1
CDR3aa: CASSLGPGLVGGIEQFF
CDR3nt: TGTGCCAGCAGCCTCGGACCGGGACTAGTGGGAGGCATTGAGCAGTTCTTC

abundance: once
d_gene: NA
j_gene: TRBJ2-7
len: 13
v_gene: TRBV7-9
CDR3aa: CASSLSGSNEQYF
CDR3nt: TGTGCCAGCAGCTTATCAGGGTCCAACGAGCAGTACTTC

abundance: NA
d_gene: NA
j_gene: TRBJ1-5
len: 13
v_gene: TRBV19
CDR3aa: CATQDYPNQPQHF
CDR3nt: TGTGCCACCCAAGACTACCCCAATCAGCCCCAGCATTTT

abundance: NA
d_gene: NA
j_gene: TRBJ2-1
len: 13
v_gene: TRBV28
CDR3aa: CASSIGIQGRQFF
CDR3nt: TGTGCCAGCAGCATAGGAATACAGGGACGGCAGTTCTTC

abundance: NA
d_gene: NA
j_gene: TRBJ2-3
len: 15
v_gene: TRBV6-5
CDR3aa: CASSYSSGGGDTQYF
CDR3nt: TGTGCCAGCAGTTACTCGTCCGGGGGCGGTGATACGCAGTATTTT

abundance: NA
d_gene: NA
j_gene: TRBJ2-3
len: 13
v_gene: TRBV6-5
CDR3aa: CASRALGTDTQYF
CDR3nt: TGTGCCAGCAGAGCCCTGGGCACAGATACGCAGTATTTT

abundance: NA
d_gene: NA
j_gene: TRBJ2-3
len: 13
v_gene: TRBV13
CDR3aa: CASSSIGSDTQYF
CDR3nt: TGTGCCAGCAGCTCTATAGGGTCAGATACGCAGTATTTT

abundance: once
d_gene: NA
j_gene: TRBJ2-2
len: 16
v_gene: TRBV5-6
CDR3aa: CASSLAKGGYTGELFF
CDR3nt: TGTGCCAGCAGCTTGGCCAAGGGGGGCTACACCGGGGAGCTGTTTTTT

abundance: NA
d_gene: NA
j_gene: TRBJ1-5
len: 15
v_gene: TRBV28
CDR3aa: CASSPDRRRGQPQHF
CDR3nt: TGTGCCAGCAGTCCTGACAGGCGGCGAGGCCAGCCCCAGCATTTT

abundance: NA
d_gene: NA
j_gene: TRBJ1-2
len: 13
v_gene: TRBV25-1
CDR3aa: CASSDPLWDGYTF
CDR3nt: TGTGCCAGCAGTGATCCTCTCTGGGATGGCTACACCTTC

abundance: NA
d_gene: TRBD1
j_gene: TRBJ2-1
len: 13
v_gene: TRBV6-1
CDR3aa: CASGQGFRNEQFF
CDR3nt: TGTGCCAGCGGACAGGGGTTTCGGAATGAGCAGTTCTTC

abundance: few
d_gene: NA
j_gene: TRBJ2-1
len: 16
v_gene: TRBV10-3
CDR3aa: CAISESQADLYNEQFF
CDR3nt: TGTGCCATCAGTGAGTCCCAAGCAGACCTCTACAATGAGCAGTTCTTC

abundance: NA
d_gene: NA
j_gene: TRBJ2-7
len: 15
v_gene: TRBV4-2
CDR3aa: CASSQDFDRSYEQYF
CDR3nt: TGTGCCAGCAGCCAAGATTTCGACAGATCCTACGAGCAGTACTTC

abundance: few
d_gene: TRBD1
j_gene: TRBJ1-2
len: 11
v_gene: TRBV19
CDR3aa: CASRTGNGYTF
CDR3nt: TGTGCCAGTAGGACAGGGAATGGCTACACCTTC

abundance: NA
d_gene: NA
j_gene: TRBJ2-7
len: 15
v_gene: TRBV7-9
CDR3aa: CASKKTGPLRGEQYF
CDR3nt: TGTGCCAGCAAAAAGACAGGCCCCCTAAGGGGCGAGCAGTACTTC

abundance: few
d_gene: TRBD2
j_gene: TRBJ2-1
len: 18
v_gene: TRBV28
CDR3aa: CASSDPTSTGSSYNEQFF
CDR3nt: TGTGCCAGCAGTGACCCGACTAGCACGGGGAGCTCCTACAATGAGCAGTTCTTC

abundance: NA
d_gene: NA
j_gene: TRBJ1-2
len: 11
v_gene: TRBV6-5
CDR3aa: CASRKTGSYTF
CDR3nt: TGTGCCAGCAGGAAAACAGGGAGCTACACCTTC

abundance: NA
d_gene: TRBD1
j_gene: TRBJ2-2
len: 15
v_gene: TRBV4-3
CDR3aa: CASSQAGGVTGELFF
CDR3nt: TGCGCCAGCAGCCAAGCAGGGGGAGTTACCGGGGAGCTGTTTTTT

abundance: NA
d_gene: NA
j_gene: TRBJ2-6
len: 15
v_gene: TRBV5-4
CDR3aa: CASSPWEPGANVLTF
CDR3nt: TGTGCCAGCAGCCCCTGGGAGCCTGGGGCCAACGTCCTGACTTTC

abundance: few
d_gene: TRBD2
j_gene: TRBJ2-3
len: 15
v_gene: TRBV28
CDR3aa: CASRGLAGVSDTQYF
CDR3nt: TGTGCCAGCAGGGGACTAGCGGGAGTTTCAGATACGCAGTATTTT

abundance: NA
d_gene: NA
j_gene: TRBJ2-7
len: 12
v_gene: TRBV2
CDR3aa: CASSPGPYEQYF
CDR3nt: TGTGCCAGCAGTCCGGGCCCCTACGAGCAGTACTTC

abundance: NA
d_gene: TRBD2
j_gene: TRBJ2-3
len: 14
v_gene: TRBV15
CDR3aa: CATSETRGADTQYF
CDR3nt: TGTGCCACCAGCGAGACCCGGGGGGCAGATACGCAGTATTTT